This record concerns one TCR beta chain sequence. This specimen comes from a study of OX40 agonist ivuxolimab in advanced cancers. As for the study in general: Of mixed ages from about 23 to 79 and averaging approximately 60 years, the group was around 78% male. Under the entry rules, prior anti-PD-1, anti-PD-L1 or anti-CTLA-4 therapy was allowed, and approximately 36% had some. Three individuals attained partial responses, comprising one hepatocellular carcinoma case and two cutaneous melanoma cases.

TCRdb's table, derived via immunoSEQ multiplex PCR, lists solely in-frame clones and lacks some. The sample lists around 30,000 clones, 80% to 95% occurring once. The material was CD4+ or CD8+ T cells sorted from blood, obtained in a trial of the OX40 agonist ivuxolimab. The receptor was derived from an adult with an advanced solid tumor such as melanoma, head and neck, liver or kidney cancer.

DNA for the CDR3: TGTGCCAGCAGCTTGGGGGGACAGATATCACCCCTCCACTTT. As protein: CASSLGGQISPLHF. This chain connects TRBV5-6 to TRBJ1-6; 7 bases map to TRBD1. J lost 10 bases, V lost 0 bases, and 4 bases had no gene match. This CDR3 has 14 amino acids. Germline V gives CDR1 SGHDT, CDR2 YYEEEE.